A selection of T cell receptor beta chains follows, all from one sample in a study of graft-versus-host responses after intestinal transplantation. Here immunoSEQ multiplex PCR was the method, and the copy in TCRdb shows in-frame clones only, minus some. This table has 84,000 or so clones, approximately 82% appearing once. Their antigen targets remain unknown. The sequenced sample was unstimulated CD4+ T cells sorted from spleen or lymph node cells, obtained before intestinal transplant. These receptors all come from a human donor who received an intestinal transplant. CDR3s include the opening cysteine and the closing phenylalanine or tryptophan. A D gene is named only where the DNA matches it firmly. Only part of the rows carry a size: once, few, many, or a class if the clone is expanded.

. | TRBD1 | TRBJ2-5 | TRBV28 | TGTGCCAGCAGTCTACAGGGGGGACAAAAGACCCAGTACTTC | CASSLQGGQKTQYF
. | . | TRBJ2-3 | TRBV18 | TGTGCCAGCTCACCACTTACAGCAGTAACAGATACGCAGTATTTT | CASSPLTAVTDTQYF
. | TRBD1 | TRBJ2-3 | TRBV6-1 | TGTGCCAGCAGTGAGGGACAGGGTGCAGATACGCAGTATTTT | CASSEGQGADTQYF
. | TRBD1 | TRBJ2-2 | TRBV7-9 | TGTGCCAGCAGCTCCAACCCGGGACAGAAGAACACCGGGGAGCTGTTTTTT | CASSSNPGQKNTGELFF
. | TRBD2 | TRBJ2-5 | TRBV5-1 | TGCGCCAGCAGCGACCCTCTGCGGGAGCGACGAGAGACCCAGTACTTC | CASSDPLRERRETQYF
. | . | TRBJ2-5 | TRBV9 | TGTGCCAGCAGCGTAGAGTCCGGGGGGCCCCTTCAGACCCAGTACTTC | CASSVESGGPLQTQYF
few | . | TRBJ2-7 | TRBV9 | TGTGCCAGCAGCGTAGGGACTTGGAGGGAGCAGTACTTC | CASSVGTWREQYF
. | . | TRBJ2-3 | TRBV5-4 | TGTGCCAGCGGCAGACTAGGACAGGTGTCAACAGATACGCAGTATTTT | CASGRLGQVSTDTQYF
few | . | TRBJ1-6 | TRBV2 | TGTGCCAGCAGTGATTTGAGGGATTCACCCCTCCACTTT | CASSDLRDSPLHF
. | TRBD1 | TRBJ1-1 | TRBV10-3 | TGTGCCATCAGTGACCACCAGGGGGCAAGCACTGAAGCTTTCTTT | CAISDHQGASTEAFF
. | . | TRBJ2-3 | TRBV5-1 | TGCGCCAGCGCAGGCCCCCCCGCACACGATACGCAGTATTTT | CASAGPPAHDTQYF
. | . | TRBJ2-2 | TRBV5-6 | TGTGCCAGCAACGCTGGTAGCGGTAACACCGGGGAGCTGTTTTTT | CASNAGSGNTGELFF
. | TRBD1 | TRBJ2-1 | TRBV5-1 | TGCGCCAGCAGCTTGGCTACCGGGACAGCCTACAATGAGCAGTTCTTC | CASSLATGTAYNEQFF
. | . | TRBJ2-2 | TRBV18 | TGTGCCAGCTCACCAAGTGGAGGGACCGGGGAGCTGTTTTTT | CASSPSGGTGELFF
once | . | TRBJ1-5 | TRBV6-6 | TGTGCCAGCCGATGGGAGGTTAGCAATCAGCCCCAGCATTTT | CASRWEVSNQPQHF
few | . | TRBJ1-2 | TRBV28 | TGTGCCAGCAGTCGTTATGGCTACACCTTC | CASSRYGYTF
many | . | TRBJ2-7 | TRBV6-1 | TGTGCCAGCAGTGACGGGTACGAGCAGTACTTC | CASSDGYEQYF
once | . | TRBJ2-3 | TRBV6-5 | TGTGCCAGCAGCAAACCAGGGACAGATACGCAGTATTTT | CASSKPGTDTQYF
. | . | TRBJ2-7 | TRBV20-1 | TGCAGTGCTCAGGGGAGCAACGAGCAGTACTTC | CSAQGSNEQYF
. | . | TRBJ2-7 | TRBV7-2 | TGTGCCAGCAGCCCAGGGATAGGCTACGAGCAGTACTTC | CASSPGIGYEQYF
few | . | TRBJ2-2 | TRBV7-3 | TGTGCCAGCAGCCCCGCGGGGGCCGCCGGGGAGCTGTTTTTT | CASSPAGAAGELFF
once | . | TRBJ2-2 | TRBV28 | TGTGCCAGCAGCAGACCCACAGGGAAGCTCAACACCGGGGAGCTGTTTTTT | CASSRPTGKLNTGELFF
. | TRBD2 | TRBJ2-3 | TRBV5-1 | TGCGCCAGCAGCTTGGTATTAGGCGGGAGTGCAGATACGCAGTATTTT | CASSLVLGGSADTQYF
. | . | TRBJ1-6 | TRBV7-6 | TGTGCCAGCAGCTTAAGGGGTCAGGATAATTCACCCCTCCACTTT | CASSLRGQDNSPLHF
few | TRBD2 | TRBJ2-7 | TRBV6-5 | TGTGCCAGCACCGGGACTAGCGGATCCTACGAGCAGTACTTC | CASTGTSGSYEQYF
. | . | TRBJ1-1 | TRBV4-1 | TGCGCCAGCAGCCAAGCGGATGTGGGGGCATCTGAAGCTTTCTTT | CASSQADVGASEAFF
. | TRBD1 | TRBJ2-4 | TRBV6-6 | TGTGCCAGCAGATCGAGACAGGGTGATAACATTCAGTACTTC | CASRSRQGDNIQYF
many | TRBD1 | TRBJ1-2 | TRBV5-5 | TGTGCCAGCAACCGACAGGGCGGCAGATATGGCTACACCTTC | CASNRQGGRYGYTF
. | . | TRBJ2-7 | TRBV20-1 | TGCAGTCCGAGGCCCTACGAGCAGTACTTC | CSPRPYEQYF
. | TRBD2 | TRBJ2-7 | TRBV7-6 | TGTGCCAGCAGGCGGGGGTTTGAGCAGTACTTC | CASRRGFEQYF
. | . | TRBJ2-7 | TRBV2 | TGTGCCAGCAGCGCACGTCGGAACTACGAGCAGTACTTC | CASSARRNYEQYF
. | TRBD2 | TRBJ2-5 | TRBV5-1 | TGCGCCAGCAGCCCAATGGGACTAGCGGGGAGCGTCCAAGAGACCCAGTACTTC | CASSPMGLAGSVQETQYF
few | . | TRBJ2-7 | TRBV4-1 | TGCGCCAGCAGCCACGACCGGACTGGGACCTACGAGCAGTACTTC | CASSHDRTGTYEQYF
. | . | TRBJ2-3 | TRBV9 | TGTGCCAGCAGCCCCGACAGGAGAGATACGCAGTATTTT | CASSPDRRDTQYF
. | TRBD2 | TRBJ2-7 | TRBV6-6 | TGTGCCAGCAGTCCCCGAGAGCGGGGATACGAGCAGTACTTC | CASSPRERGYEQYF
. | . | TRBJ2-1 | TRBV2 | TGTGCCAGCAGTGAAGTCAGGTTCAAGGGGAATGAGCAGTTCTTC | CASSEVRFKGNEQFF
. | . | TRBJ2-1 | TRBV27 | TGTGCCAGCAGTCTCCTTAGCGCAAATAATTACAATGAGCAGTTCTTC | CASSLLSANNYNEQFF
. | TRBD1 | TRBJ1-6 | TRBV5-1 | TGCGCCAGCAGCATAGCCGGGACAGGGACGCTGTCCTATAATTCACCCCTCCACTTT | CASSIAGTGTLSYNSPLHF
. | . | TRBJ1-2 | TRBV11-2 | TGTGCCAGCAGCTTAGACGGTTTGGCGGGGGGATACTATGGCTACACCTTC | CASSLDGLAGGYYGYTF
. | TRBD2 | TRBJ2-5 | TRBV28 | TGTGCCAGCAAAAGCGGGGGTAGAGAGACCCAGTACTTC | CASKSGGRETQYF
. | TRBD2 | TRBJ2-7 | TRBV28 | TGTGCCAGCAGGACTAGCGGGAGAATCGAGCAGTACTTC | CASRTSGRIEQYF
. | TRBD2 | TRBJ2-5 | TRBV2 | TGTGCCAGCGCAAGGACTAGCGCTCAGGGAGAGACCCAGTACTTC | CASARTSAQGETQYF
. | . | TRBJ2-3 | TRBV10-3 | TGTGCCCACGGGGGGCAAGGCACAGATACGCAGTATTTT | CAHGGQGTDTQYF
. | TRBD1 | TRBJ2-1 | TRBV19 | TGTGCCAGTAGTATAGGACAGGGGAGCAATGAGCAGTTCTTC | CASSIGQGSNEQFF